The source of this TCR beta chain is a study of response to subunit inactivated influenza vaccine (dated by TCRdb to 2016 to 2019). Regarding the study in general: To follow how T cells responded to a trivalent subunit inactivated influenza vaccine, the researchers relied on deep quantitative profiling of the T cell receptor repertoire.

The protocol used for the library was RT-PCR. The sequencing machine was an Illumina HiSeq 2500. TCRdb reanalyzed the raw reads on its own, using fastp at Q25 for trimming and MiXCR for clone calling, and kept in-frame beta chains. A single entry per CDR3 protein holds the most common genes and DNA from its merged rows. The sample table records 530,000 or so distinct CDR3 sequences; about 25% of these occur just once. The ten largest clonotypes hold around 2% of the sample. V is clipped by 2 bases and J by 2 bases, and the sequence between their germline boundaries is 13 bases long. The CDR3 spans 15 residues, from the cysteine through the phenylalanine. Of the read, only the CDR3 DNA is kept; its 45 bases are in frame from base 1. Taken from the germline V gene (reference sequence), the CDR1 and CDR2 loops are SEHNR and FQNEAQ. As for this clonotype: No cognate antigen has been identified for it. Within one base of it there is no much larger clone, and no base qualities were kept.

Here is what the overall study found, with its caveats: It was suggested by the authors that each seasonal influenza vaccination may recruit only a limited number of new T cells.

The chain joins TRBV7-9 to TRBJ2-7, and TRBD2 may be the D gene, going by 6 matching bases. This sequence originates from a man in his fifties or sixties who received an inactivated influenza vaccine. Donor details come from another sample of the same person, matched by shared clones. This specimen consisted of CD4+ T cells sorted from PBMCs, obtained about 5 days after vaccination. The nucleotides read TGTGCCAGCAGCTTATCAGGCGGGAATGCCTACGAGCAGTACTTC. Translated, it gives CASSLSGGNAYEQYF. Extended through the reference TRBV7-9 and TRBJ2-7 proteins, this CDR3 yields the full variable domain: DTGVSQNPRHKITKRGQNVTFRCDPISEHNRLYWYRQTLGQGPEFLTYFQNEAQLEKSRLLSDRFSAERPKGSFSTLEIQRTEQGDSAMYLCASSLSGGNAYEQYFGPGTRLTVT.